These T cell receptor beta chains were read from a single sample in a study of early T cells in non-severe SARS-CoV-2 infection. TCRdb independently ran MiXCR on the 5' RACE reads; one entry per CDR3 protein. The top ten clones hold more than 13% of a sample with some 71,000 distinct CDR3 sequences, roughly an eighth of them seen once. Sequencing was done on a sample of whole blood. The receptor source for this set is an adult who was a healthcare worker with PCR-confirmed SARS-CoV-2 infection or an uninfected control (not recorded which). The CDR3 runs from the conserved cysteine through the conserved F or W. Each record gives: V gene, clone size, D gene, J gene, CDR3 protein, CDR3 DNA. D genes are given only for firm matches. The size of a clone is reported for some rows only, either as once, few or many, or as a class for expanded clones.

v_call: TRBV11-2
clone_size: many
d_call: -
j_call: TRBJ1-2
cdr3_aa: CASSLEQLGAGYTF
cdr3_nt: TGTGCCAGCAGCTTAGAACAATTGGGAGCTGGCTACACCTTC

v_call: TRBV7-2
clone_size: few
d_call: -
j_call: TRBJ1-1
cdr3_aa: CASSLVGGWNTEAFF
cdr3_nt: TGTGCCAGCAGCTTAGTGGGGGGCTGGAACACTGAAGCTTTCTTT

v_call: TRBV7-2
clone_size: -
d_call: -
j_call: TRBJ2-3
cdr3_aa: CASSLESGTPRDTQYF
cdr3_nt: TGTGCCAGCAGCTTAGAATCGGGGACCCCGAGAGATACGCAGTATTTT

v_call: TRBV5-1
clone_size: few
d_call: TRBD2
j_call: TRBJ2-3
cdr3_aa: CASSPPLAGDTDTQYF
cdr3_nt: TGCGCCAGCAGCCCCCCTTTGGCGGGGGACACAGATACGCAGTATTTT

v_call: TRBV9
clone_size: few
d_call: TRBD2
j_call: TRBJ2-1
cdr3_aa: CASSAPGLASYNEQFF
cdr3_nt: TGTGCCAGCAGCGCACCGGGACTAGCGTCCTACAATGAGCAGTTCTTC

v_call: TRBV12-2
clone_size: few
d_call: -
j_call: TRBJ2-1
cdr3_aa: CAPWHRGHYYNEQFF
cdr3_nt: TGTGCGCCATGGCACAGGGGACACTATTACAATGAGCAGTTCTTC

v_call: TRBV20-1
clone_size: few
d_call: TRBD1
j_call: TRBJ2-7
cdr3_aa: CSASLGTGGVSYEQYF
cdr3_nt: TGCAGTGCTTCCTTAGGGACAGGGGGCGTCTCCTACGAGCAGTACTTC

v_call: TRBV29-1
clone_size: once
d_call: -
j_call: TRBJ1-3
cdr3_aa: CSVAGGGDTIYF
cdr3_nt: TGCAGCGTCGCGGGCGGGGGGGACACCATATATTTT

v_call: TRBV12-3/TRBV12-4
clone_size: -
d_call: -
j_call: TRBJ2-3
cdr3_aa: CASSLIGTDTQYF
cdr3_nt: TGTGCCAGCAGTTTAATTGGGACAGATACGCAGTATTTT

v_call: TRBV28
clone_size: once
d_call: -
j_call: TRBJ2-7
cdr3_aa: CASSPQTVSYEQYF
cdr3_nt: TGTGCCAGCAGTCCGCAGACAGTTTCCTACGAGCAGTACTTC

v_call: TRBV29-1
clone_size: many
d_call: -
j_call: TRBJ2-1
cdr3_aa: CSVETGRTSYEQFF
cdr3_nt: TGCAGCGTTGAAACAGGGCGTACTTCTTATGAGCAGTTCTTC

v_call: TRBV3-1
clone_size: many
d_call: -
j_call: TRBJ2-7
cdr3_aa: CASSQGAGGYEQYF
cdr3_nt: TGTGCCAGCAGCCAAGGGGCAGGGGGGTACGAGCAGTACTTC

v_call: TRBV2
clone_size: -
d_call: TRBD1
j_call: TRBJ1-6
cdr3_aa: CASRTQDRVQSYNSPLHF
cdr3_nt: TGTGCCAGCAGGACCCAGGACAGGGTGCAATCCTATAATTCACCCCTCCACTTT

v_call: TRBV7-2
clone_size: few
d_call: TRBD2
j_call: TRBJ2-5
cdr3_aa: CASSPQGLDPAETQYF
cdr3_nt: TGTGCCAGCAGCCCGCAGGGACTAGATCCCGCAGAGACCCAGTACTTC

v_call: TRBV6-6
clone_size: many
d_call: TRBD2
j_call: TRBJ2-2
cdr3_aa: CASSDTRGADTGELFF
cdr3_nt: TGTGCCAGCAGCGACACGCGGGGGGCAGACACCGGGGAGCTGTTTTTT

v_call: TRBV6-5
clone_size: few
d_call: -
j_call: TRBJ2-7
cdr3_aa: CASSRGALDYEQYF
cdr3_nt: TGTGCCAGCAGCCGTGGGGCCCTAGACTACGAGCAGTACTTC

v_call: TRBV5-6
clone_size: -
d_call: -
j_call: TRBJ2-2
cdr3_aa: CASSFPGPTGELFF
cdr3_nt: TGTGCCAGCAGTTTTCCGGGACCCACCGGGGAGCTGTTTTTT

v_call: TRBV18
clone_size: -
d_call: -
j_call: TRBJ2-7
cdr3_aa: CASSPKEGPFYEQYF
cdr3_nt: TGTGCCAGCTCACCAAAAGAGGGTCCCTTTTACGAGCAGTACTTC

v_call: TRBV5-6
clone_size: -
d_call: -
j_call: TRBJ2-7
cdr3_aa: CASRQVSMGEQYF
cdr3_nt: TGTGCCAGCAGACAGGTTTCTATGGGGGAGCAGTACTTC

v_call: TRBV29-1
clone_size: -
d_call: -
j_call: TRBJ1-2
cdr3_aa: CSVYADHGGYTF
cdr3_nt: TGCAGCGTTTACGCCGATCATGGTGGCTACACCTTC

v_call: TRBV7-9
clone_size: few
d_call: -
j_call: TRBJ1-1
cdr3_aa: CASSQVQPGREAFF
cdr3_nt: TGTGCCAGCAGCCAGGTCCAGCCGGGCCGTGAAGCTTTCTTT

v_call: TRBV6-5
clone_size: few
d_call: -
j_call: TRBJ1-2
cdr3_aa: CASSYLEPGRMTYGYTF
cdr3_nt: TGTGCCAGCAGTTACCTAGAGCCGGGACGGATGACCTATGGCTACACCTTC

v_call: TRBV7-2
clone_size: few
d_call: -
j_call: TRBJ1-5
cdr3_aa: CASSVTQGQPQHF
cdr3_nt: TGTGCCAGCAGCGTAACCCAGGGACAGCCCCAGCATTTT

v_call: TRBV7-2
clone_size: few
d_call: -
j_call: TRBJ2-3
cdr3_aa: CASSLVAVDTQYF
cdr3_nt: TGTGCCAGCAGCTTAGTAGCGGTGGATACGCAGTATTTT

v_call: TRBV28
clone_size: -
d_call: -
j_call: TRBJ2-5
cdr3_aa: CASSSYTRGGETQYF
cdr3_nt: TGTGCCAGCAGTTCCTACACCCGAGGTGGAGAGACCCAGTACTTC

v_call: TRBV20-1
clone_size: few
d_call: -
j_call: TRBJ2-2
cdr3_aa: CSAREVVTGELFF
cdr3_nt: TGCAGTGCTAGAGAGGTAGTCACCGGGGAGCTGTTTTTT

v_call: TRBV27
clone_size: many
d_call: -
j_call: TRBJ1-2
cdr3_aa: CASSPQAHFSYGYTF
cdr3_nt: TGTGCCAGCAGTCCCCAGGCCCATTTTTCCTATGGCTACACCTTC

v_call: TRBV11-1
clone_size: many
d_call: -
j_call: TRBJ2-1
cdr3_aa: CASSLAGTYNEQFF
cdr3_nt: TGTGCCAGCAGCTTAGCCGGGACTTACAATGAGCAGTTCTTC

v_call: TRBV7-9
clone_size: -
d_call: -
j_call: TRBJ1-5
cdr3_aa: CASSSRESNQPQHF
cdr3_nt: TGTGCCAGCAGCTCCAGGGAGAGCAATCAGCCCCAGCATTTT

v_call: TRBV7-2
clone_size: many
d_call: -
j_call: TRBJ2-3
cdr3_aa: CASSLDRASTDTQYF
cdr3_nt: TGTGCCAGCAGCTTAGATCGGGCATCCACAGATACGCAGTATTTT

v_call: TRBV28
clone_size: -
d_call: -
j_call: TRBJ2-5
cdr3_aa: CASSESFLPQETQYF
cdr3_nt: TGTGCCAGCTCGGAGAGCTTCTTGCCCCAAGAGACCCAGTACTTC

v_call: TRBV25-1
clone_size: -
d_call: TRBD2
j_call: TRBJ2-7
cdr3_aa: CASRGGSEQYF
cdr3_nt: TGTGCCAGCAGGGGGGGGAGCGAGCAGTACTTC

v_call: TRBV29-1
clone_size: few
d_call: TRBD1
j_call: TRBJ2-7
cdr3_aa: CSVAQGAATREQYF
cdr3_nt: TGCAGCGTGGCACAGGGGGCGGCGACTCGCGAGCAGTACTTC

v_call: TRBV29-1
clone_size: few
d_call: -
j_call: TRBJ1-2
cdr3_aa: CSAPGGIYGYTF
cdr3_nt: TGCAGCGCCCCAGGTGGCATATATGGCTACACCTTC

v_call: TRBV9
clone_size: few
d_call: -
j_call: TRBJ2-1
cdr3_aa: CASSVAPRVTGNEQFF
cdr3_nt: TGTGCCAGCAGCGTAGCTCCCCGGGTGACGGGCAATGAGCAGTTCTTC

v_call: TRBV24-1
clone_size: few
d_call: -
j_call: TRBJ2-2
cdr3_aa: CATSTGDGWTGELFF
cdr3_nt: TGTGCCACCAGTACCGGGGACGGTTGGACCGGGGAGCTGTTTTTT

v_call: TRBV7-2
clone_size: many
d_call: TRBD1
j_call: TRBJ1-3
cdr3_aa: CASSSWDRPYF
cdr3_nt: TGTGCCAGCAGCTCCTGGGACAGGCCCTATTTT

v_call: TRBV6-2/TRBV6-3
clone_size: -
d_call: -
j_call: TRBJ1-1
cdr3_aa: CASRREGPNTEAFF
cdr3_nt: TGTGCCAGCAGGCGCGAGGGACCGAACACTGAAGCTTTCTTT

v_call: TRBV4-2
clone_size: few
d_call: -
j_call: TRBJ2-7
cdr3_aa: CASSQDQVNSYEQYF
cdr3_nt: TGTGCCAGCAGCCAAGATCAGGTTAATTCCTACGAGCAGTACTTC

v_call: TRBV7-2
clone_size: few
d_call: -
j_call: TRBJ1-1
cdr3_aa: CASSLALGWSTEAFF
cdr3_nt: TGTGCCAGCAGCTTAGCGCTGGGGTGGAGCACTGAAGCTTTCTTT

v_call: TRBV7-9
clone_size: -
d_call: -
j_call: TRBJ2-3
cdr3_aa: CASSIRTANPPDTQYF
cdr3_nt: TGTGCCAGCAGCATTCGGACGGCAAACCCGCCAGATACGCAGTATTTT

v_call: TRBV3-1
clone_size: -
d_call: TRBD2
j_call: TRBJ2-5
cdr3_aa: CASSQGFAAGEETQYF
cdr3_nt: TGTGCCAGCAGCCAAGGGTTTGCAGCGGGGGAAGAGACCCAGTACTTC

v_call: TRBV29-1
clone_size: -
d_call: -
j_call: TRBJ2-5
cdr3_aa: CSVEEGQKETQYF
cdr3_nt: TGCAGCGTTGAAGAAGGTCAGAAAGAGACCCAGTACTTC

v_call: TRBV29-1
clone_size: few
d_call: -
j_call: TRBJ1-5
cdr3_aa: CSAVSGVGQPQHF
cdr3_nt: TGCAGCGCCGTATCAGGGGTCGGTCAGCCCCAGCATTTT

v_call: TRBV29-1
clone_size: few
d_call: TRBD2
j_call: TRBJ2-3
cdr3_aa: CSVATSGGGLTQYF
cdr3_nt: TGCAGCGTTGCCACTAGCGGGGGGGGCCTGACGCAGTATTTT

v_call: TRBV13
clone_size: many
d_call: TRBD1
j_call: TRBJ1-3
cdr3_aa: CASSLLQGSSGNTIYF
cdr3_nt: TGTGCCAGCAGCTTACTACAGGGGTCGTCTGGAAACACCATATATTTT